Listed here are 27 T cell receptor beta chains from one sample, sequenced in a study of blood T cell repertoires in COVID-19. Measured with immunoSEQ multiplex PCR; TCRdb has only the in-frame clones, and not every one. This repertoire shows 200,000 to 250,000 clones, 84% found once; its top ten account for roughly 1.8%. Input material: PBMCs or T cells enriched from blood (not recorded which). Source of these receptors: a man between 60 and 70 years old who had recovered from COVID-19.

The rearrangement uses TRBV9 and TRBJ1-4; the match to TRBD1 covers 11 bases. V lost 7 bases and J lost 7; bases outside the gene matches: 6. CDR3 length: 14 residues. The germline CDR1 and CDR2 sequences are SGDLS and YYNGEE. The CDR3 is CASSPGTGGEKLFF. In DNA, the CDR3 is TGTGCCAGCTCCCCCGGGACAGGGGGTGAAAAACTGTTTTTT.

The chain joins TRBV19 to TRBJ1-5, with TRBD1 matching over 7 bases. Trimming removed 3 bases from V and 6 bases from J; junction bases left unmatched: 8. Germline V lookup: CDR1 LNHDA, CDR2 SQIVND (reference sequence). The CDR3 sequence is 15 residues long. The CDR3, as DNA: TGTGCCAGTAGTATTCGACAGGGCCTTCCTCAGCCCCAGCATTTT. It is translated as CASSIRQGLPQPQHF.

The chain has TRBV7-9 and TRBJ2-1, with 7 bases lining up with TRBD1. Unmatched junction bases numbered 5, after V lost 5 bases and J lost 10 bases. In germline, CDR1 is SEHNR, CDR2 FQNEAQ (reference sequence). This CDR3 has 12 residues. Here the CDR3 reads CASSIQGIEQFF. The DNA for the CDR3 is TGTGCCAGCAGCATACAGGGGATCGAGCAGTTCTTC.

This clone was seen just once. CDR3 in amino acids: CAWARSSYNEQFF. In DNA, the CDR3 is TGTGCCTGGGCTAGGAGCTCCTACAATGAGCAGTTCTTC. The rearrangement uses TRBV30 and TRBJ2-1; D gene ambiguous. Germline V gene data show CDR1 as GTSNPN and CDR2 as SVGIG (reference sequence). This CDR3 has 13 amino acids. V lost 5 bases and J lost 0, with 8 bases in between.

J is TRBJ1-2 and V is TRBV11-2; D not resolved. Trimming removed 0 bases from V and 7 bases from J, with 18 bases in between. The CDR3 runs to 16 residues. Germline CDR1 reads SGHAT; CDR2 reads FQNNGV. The CDR3 DNA reads TGTGCCAGCAGCTTAGATGTACTCCGGGGTCTTTTTGGCTACACCTTC. Residues: CASSLDVLRGLFGYTF.

This clone was counted once. The V and J genes are TRBV3-1 (or the pseudogene TRBV3-2) and TRBJ1-2; unclear D gene. V was clipped by 1 base and J by 8 bases, with 20 bases between them. Germline V gene lookup returns CDR1 LGHDT and CDR2 YNNKEL (reference sequence). The CDR3 covers 16 residues. CDR3 nucleotide sequence: TGTGCCAGCAGCCAAGGTTATGTGGTGAGGGCAGGAGGCTACACCTTC. It codes for CASSQGYVVRAGGYTF.

The V and J genes are TRBV7-2 and TRBJ1-2; unclear D gene. CDR1 and CDR2 from the germline V gene are SGHTA and FQGNSA. Trimming stripped 1 base from V and 6 bases from J, with 15 bases between. This CDR3 is built from 15 residues. CDR3 in DNA: TGTGCCAGCAGCTTAGTCCTTATGGGCGCCCATGGCTACACCTTC. Translation gives CASSLVLMGAHGYTF.

V and J are TRBV2 and TRBJ1-2; 10 nucleotides match TRBD1. Germline values: CDR1 SNHLY, CDR2 FYNNEI. The CDR3 has 14 residues. The J segment lost 7 bases and the V segment lost 4 bases, leaving 6 bases of the junction unmatched. CDR3 sequence (DNA): TGTGCCAGCAGTGCGGGGACAGGGGACGCTGGCTACACCTTC. Protein: CASSAGTGDAGYTF.

The chain has TRBV5-1 and TRBJ1-4; D gene unclear. Between the trimmed V and J ends, which lost 0 bases and 8 bases, there was a span of 14 bases. The CDR3 extends over 15 amino acids. Germline CDR1 is SGHRS and CDR2 is YFSETQ. The CDR3 spells CASSLAGEVREKLFF. The CDR3 bases are TGCGCCAGCAGCTTGGCCGGGGAGGTGCGGGAAAAACTGTTTTTT.

The V gene is TRBV2, the J gene TRBJ2-5, with a tentative D call TRBD2 (5 bases). This CDR3 contains 14 residues. Germline assignment: CDR1 SNHLY and CDR2 FYNNEI. The V end was cut by 2 bases, the J end by 3 bases, with 10 bases between. As DNA, the CDR3 is TGTGCCAGCAGTGAACGTTCCGGGGAAGAGACCCAGTACTTC. Residues: CASSERSGEETQYF.

The rearrangement uses TRBV29-1 and TRBJ2-4; perhaps TRBD2 as D (7 bases). Trimming pared 4 bases from V and 2 bases from J, leaving 12 bases between. The CDR3 runs to 14 residues. Germline V gives CDR1 SQVTM, CDR2 ANQGSEA. The CDR3 coding sequence is TGCAGCGTTGGGGAGGGGACATCCAAAAACATTCAGTACTTC. Its translation: CSVGEGTSKNIQYF.

The V gene is TRBV7-9, the J gene TRBJ2-5, with 8 bases lining up with TRBD2. The CDR3 totals 15 residues. From germline, CDR1 is SEHNR and CDR2 FQNEAQ (reference sequence). J lost 3 bases, V lost 3 bases, and 6 bases had no gene match. The CDR3 DNA follows: TGTGCCAGCAGCTTCTCCGGGACTAGGGAAGAGACCCAGTACTTC. Protein: CASSFSGTREETQYF.

The chain employs TRBV7-9 and TRBJ2-7; 7 bases line up with TRBD1. Germline loops: CDR1 SEHNR, CDR2 FQNEAQ (reference sequence). The CDR3 contains 14 residues. The ends lost 1 base at V and 5 bases at J; junction bases unmatched: 5. CDR3 region: CASSLDRGVDEQYF. The CDR3 DNA reads TGTGCCAGCAGCTTAGACAGGGGTGTCGACGAGCAGTACTTC.

This chain joins TRBV11-2 and TRBJ1-1, with D uncertain. With 1 base removed from V and 5 bases from J, the gap between germline ends came to 11 bases. From germline, CDR1 is SGHAT and CDR2 FQNNGV. CDR3 length: 14 residues. The DNA for the CDR3 is TGTGCCAGCAGCTTAGCGAGGGTGGGTACTGAAGCTTTCTTT. This translates into CASSLARVGTEAFF.

The chain couples TRBV15 to TRBJ1-5; 10 positions match TRBD1. This CDR3 spans 17 amino acids. The J segment lost 2 bases and the V segment lost 1 base, leaving 5 bases of the junction unmatched. The germline gives CDR1 LNHNV, CDR2 YYDKDF (reference sequence). The CDR3 bases are TGTGCCACCAGCAGAGGGAGACAGGGGGCCGGCAATCAGCCCCAGCATTTT. This gives the protein CATSRGRQGAGNQPQHF.

The rearrangement joins TRBV12-3 or TRBV12-4 to TRBJ2-7, with a weak D call TRBD1 (6 bases). The CDR3 totals 13 residues. With 5 bases removed from V and 6 bases from J, the gap between germline ends came to 14 bases. The DNA for the CDR3 is TGTGCCAGCAGTCCAAATACAGGGTTCGAGCAGTACTTC. It codes for CASSPNTGFEQYF.

V usage is TRBV3-1 (or the pseudogene TRBV3-2) and J usage is TRBJ1-5; tentative D call: TRBD1 (5 bases). V lost 4 bases and J lost 8, with 15 bases in between. Germline V gene sequence: CDR1 LGHDT, CDR2 YNNKEL (reference sequence). CDR3 size: 14 residues. Here the CDR3 DNA reads TGTGCCAGCAGCCTACGGAGGGGTTTTGAGCCCCAGCATTTT. Its protein is CASSLRRGFEPQHF.

The chain couples TRBV11-2 to TRBJ2-5; D may be TRBD1 (5 bases). CDR3 size: 14 residues. Trimming removed 2 bases from V and 3 bases from J, with 10 bases in between. CDR1 is SGHAT and CDR2 is FQNNGV in the germline V gene. In DNA form, the CDR3 reads TGTGCCAGCAGCTTATCCGCAGGGAAAGAGACCCAGTACTTC. The encoded protein is CASSLSAGKETQYF. Full variable domain (outside the CDR3, taken from reference TRBV11-2 and TRBJ2-5): EAGVAQSPRYKIIEKRQSVAFWCNPISGHATLYWYQQILGQGPKLLIQFQNNGVVDDSQLPKDRFSAERLKGVDSTLKIQPAKLEDSAVYLCASSLSAGKETQYFGPGTRLLVL.

The chain links TRBV7-2 to TRBJ1-2, with 8 bases fitting TRBD1. The junction had 3 bases not matched to a gene; V was cut back by 5 bases and J by 4 bases. The CDR3 totals 13 residues. Germline V gene sequence: CDR1 SGHTA, CDR2 FQGNSA. The CDR3 nucleotides read TGTGCCAGCAGCCTGGACAGGGTCTATGGCTACACCTTC. Translation gives CASSLDRVYGYTF.

The chain has TRBV5-1 and TRBJ2-7; TRBD2 is a possible D gene (6 bases). From germline, CDR1 is SGHRS and CDR2 YFSETQ. The CDR3 covers 14 residues. V dropped 3 bases and J dropped 0 bases, with 10 bases sitting between them. The CDR3 protein is CASSWSGVSYEQYF. The CDR3 DNA follows: TGCGCCAGCAGCTGGTCGGGGGTCTCCTACGAGCAGTACTTC.

V usage is TRBV15 and J usage is TRBJ2-7; tentatively, D is TRBD2 (6 bases). The CDR3 length is 14 residues. Germline assignment: CDR1 LNHNV and CDR2 YYDKDF (reference sequence). The V gene lost 1 base and the J gene lost 5 bases, with 12 bases spanning the gap. The CDR3 reads CATSRGRDYDEQYF. The CDR3 DNA is TGTGCCACCAGCAGAGGGCGGGATTACGACGAGCAGTACTTC.

This chain joins TRBV3-1 (or the pseudogene TRBV3-2) and TRBJ1-3; D unresolved. Germline V gene lookup returns CDR1 LGHDT and CDR2 YNNKEL (reference sequence). V lost 0 bases and J 0 bases, leaving 9 bases between the germline ends. The CDR3 totals 16 residues. For the CDR3, the DNA is TGTGCCAGCAGCCAAGACGCGGGGAGCTCTGGAAACACCATATATTTT. Translation gives CASSQDAGSSGNTIYF.

Regarding this clone: Other DNA sequences of this sample code for an identical CDR3. The chain carries TRBV24-1 and TRBJ2-2, with D possibly being TRBD2 (6 bases). The CDR3 consists of 15 residues. Germline CDR1 KGHDR, CDR2 SFDVKD. Between the trimmed V and J ends, which lost 3 bases and 2 bases, there was a span of 9 bases. Here the CDR3 DNA reads TGTGCCACCAGTGATACCGGGACTAACACCGGGGAGCTGTTTTTT. Translation: CATSDTGTNTGELFF.

The chain combines TRBV24-1 with TRBJ2-1; 12 bases match TRBD1. Unmatched junction bases numbered 9, after V lost 4 bases and J lost 9 bases. This CDR3 spans 16 amino acids. Germline loops: CDR1 KGHDR, CDR2 SFDVKD. CDR3 in amino acids: CATSEAGTGGSFEQFF. The CDR3 DNA reads as TGTGCCACCAGTGAAGCCGGGACAGGGGGCTCCTTTGAGCAGTTCTTC.

The chain joins TRBV11-2 to TRBJ2-5, with 8 bases aligning to TRBD2. The CDR3 consists of 13 residues. Germline V gene data show CDR1 as SGHAT and CDR2 as FQNNGV. After removal of 5 bases from V and 3 bases from J, the junction contained 2 bases not matched to a gene. The CDR3 coding sequence is TGTGCCAGCAGCCGGGGACTAGAAGAGACCCAGTACTTC. Its translation: CASSRGLEETQYF. Using reference TRBV11-2 and TRBJ2-5 for the parts outside the CDR3, the full variable domain is EAGVAQSPRYKIIEKRQSVAFWCNPISGHATLYWYQQILGQGPKLLIQFQNNGVVDDSQLPKDRFSAERLKGVDSTLKIQPAKLEDSAVYLCASSRGLEETQYFGPGTRLLVL.

The chain employs TRBV24-1 and TRBJ2-3, with 7 bases that match TRBD2. The germline CDR1 and CDR2 sequences are KGHDR and SFDVKD. The CDR3 is 16 amino acids. Unmatched junction bases numbered 6, after V lost 4 bases and J lost 0 bases. CDR3 protein: CATSEAGLPSTDTQYF. DNA of the CDR3: TGTGCCACCAGTGAAGCGGGACTACCTAGCACAGATACGCAGTATTTT.

This clone has just one count. This chain uses TRBV5-1 with TRBJ1-2; tentatively, D is TRBD1 (5 bases). V lost 0 bases, J lost 2 bases, and 14 bases lay in between. This CDR3 spans 16 amino acids. Germline V gene sequence: CDR1 SGHRS, CDR2 YFSETQ. CDR3 in amino acids: CASSLDPSGGNYGYTF. CDR3 DNA sequence: TGCGCCAGCAGCTTGGATCCGTCGGGGGGAAACTATGGCTACACCTTC.